This TCR beta chain was profiled in a study of tissue T cells after allogeneic stem cell transplantation. As to time point: mouse harvest day 7 after allogeneic transplant. Tail vein injection delivered 10^7 T-cell-depleted bone marrow cells and 10^6 splenic CD5+ T cells. Assay: immunoSEQ multiplex PCR; the TCRdb copy retains only in-frame clones and omits some. The sample has about 8,700 clones, less than 55% seen once. Regarding the study as a whole: Motif-based clustering found tissue-specific repertoire signatures shared across patients, though few clones were shared.

Comment on this clone: Antigen unknown. The germline and genes are mouse ones.

Source material: skin. The receptor's source is a female BALB/c mouse given C57BL/6 T cells with graft-versus-host disease after an allogeneic hematopoietic cell transplant.

CDR3 sequence reads: CASSQGWGGSETLYF. The DNA read from the CDR3 is TGTGCCAGCAGCCAAGGCTGGGGGGGTTCAGAAACGCTGTAT. The chain recombines TRBV5 with TRBJ2-3; 9 nucleotides match TRBD2. The read halts 1 residue ahead of the CDR3 end, with the missing end drawn from the germline J gene. V was clipped by 1 base and J by 4 bases; unmatched bases: 3. Germline values: CDR1 LGHNA, CDR2 YNLKQL (reference sequence). The CDR3 has 15 residues.